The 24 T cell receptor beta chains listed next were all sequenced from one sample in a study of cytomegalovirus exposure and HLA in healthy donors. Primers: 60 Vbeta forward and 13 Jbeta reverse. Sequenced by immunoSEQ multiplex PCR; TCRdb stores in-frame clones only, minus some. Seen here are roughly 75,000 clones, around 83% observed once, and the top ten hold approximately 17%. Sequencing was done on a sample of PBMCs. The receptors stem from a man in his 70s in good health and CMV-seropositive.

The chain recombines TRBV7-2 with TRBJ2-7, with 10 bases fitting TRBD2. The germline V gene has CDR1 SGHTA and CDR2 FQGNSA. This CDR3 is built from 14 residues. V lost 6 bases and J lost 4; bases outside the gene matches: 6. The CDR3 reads CASRIAGGLYEQYF. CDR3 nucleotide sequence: TGTGCCAGCAGAATAGCGGGGGGCCTTTACGAGCAGTACTTC. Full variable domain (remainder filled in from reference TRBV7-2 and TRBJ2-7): GAGVSQSPSNKVTEKGKDVELRCDPISGHTALYWYRQSLGQGLEFLIYFQGNSAPDKSGLPSDRFSAERTGGSVSTLTIQRTQQEDSAVYLCASRIAGGLYEQYFGPGTRLTVT.

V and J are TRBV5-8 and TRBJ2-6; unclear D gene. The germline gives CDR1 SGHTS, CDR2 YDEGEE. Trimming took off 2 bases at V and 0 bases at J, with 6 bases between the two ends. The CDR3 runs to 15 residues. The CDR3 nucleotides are TGTGCCAGCAGCTTCCGGAGCTCTGGGGCCAACGTCCTGACTTTC. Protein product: CASSFRSSGANVLTF.

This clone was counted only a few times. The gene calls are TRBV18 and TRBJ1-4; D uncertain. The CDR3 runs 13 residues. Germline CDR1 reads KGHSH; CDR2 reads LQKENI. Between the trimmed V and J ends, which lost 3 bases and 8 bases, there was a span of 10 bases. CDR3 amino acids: CASSPYPGEKLFF. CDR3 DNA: TGTGCCAGCTCACCGTACCCCGGGGAAAAACTGTTTTTT.

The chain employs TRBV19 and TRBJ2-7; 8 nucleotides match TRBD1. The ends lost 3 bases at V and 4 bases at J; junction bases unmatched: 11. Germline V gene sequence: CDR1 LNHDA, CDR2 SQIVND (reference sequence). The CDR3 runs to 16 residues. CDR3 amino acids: CASSIRSGTGLYEQYF. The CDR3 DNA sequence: TGTGCCAGTAGTATCCGGTCCGGGACAGGTCTTTACGAGCAGTACTTC.

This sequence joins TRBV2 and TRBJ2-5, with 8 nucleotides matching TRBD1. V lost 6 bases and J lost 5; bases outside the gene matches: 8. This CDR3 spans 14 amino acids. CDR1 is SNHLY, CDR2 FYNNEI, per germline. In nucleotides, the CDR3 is TGTGCCAGCAGCACTCAGGGGGCAGGGGAGACCCAGTACTTC. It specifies CASSTQGAGETQYF.

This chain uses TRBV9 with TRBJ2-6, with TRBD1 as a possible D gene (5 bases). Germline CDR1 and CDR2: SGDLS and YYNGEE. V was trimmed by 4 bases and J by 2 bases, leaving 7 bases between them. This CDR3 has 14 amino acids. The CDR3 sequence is CASSPGTGANVLTF. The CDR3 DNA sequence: TGTGCCAGCAGCCCAGGGACTGGGGCCAACGTCCTGACTTTC.

The CDR3 sequence: CASSQTRQGTDTQYF. The CDR3 nucleotides are TGTGCCAGCAGCCAAACCCGACAGGGCACAGATACGCAGTATTTT. The chain recombines TRBV11-2 with TRBJ2-3; D may be TRBD1 (6 bases). The V gene's germline CDR1 is SGHAT and CDR2 FQNNGV. The CDR3 has 15 residues. Trimming removed 5 bases from V and 1 base from J, with 13 bases in between.

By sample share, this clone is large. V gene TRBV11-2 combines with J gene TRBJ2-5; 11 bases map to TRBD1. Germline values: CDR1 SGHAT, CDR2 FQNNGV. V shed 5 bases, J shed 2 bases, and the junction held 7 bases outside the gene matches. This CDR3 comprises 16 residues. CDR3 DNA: TGTGCCAGCAGCCCGGGACAGGGGGTCCGACAAGAGACCCAGTACTTC. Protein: CASSPGQGVRQETQYF.

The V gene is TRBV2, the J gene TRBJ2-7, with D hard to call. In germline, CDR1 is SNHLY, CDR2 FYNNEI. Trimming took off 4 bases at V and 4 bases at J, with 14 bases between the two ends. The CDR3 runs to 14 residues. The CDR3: CASSVALLGYEQYF. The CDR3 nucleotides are TGTGCCAGCAGTGTGGCGCTGCTAGGATACGAGCAGTACTTC.

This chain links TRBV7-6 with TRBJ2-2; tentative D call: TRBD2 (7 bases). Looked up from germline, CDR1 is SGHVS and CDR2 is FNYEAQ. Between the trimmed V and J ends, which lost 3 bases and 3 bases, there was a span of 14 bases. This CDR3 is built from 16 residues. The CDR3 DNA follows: TGTGCCAGCAGCTTTGGGGGGGCGTGGGACACCGGGGAGCTGTTTTTT. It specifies CASSFGGAWDTGELFF.

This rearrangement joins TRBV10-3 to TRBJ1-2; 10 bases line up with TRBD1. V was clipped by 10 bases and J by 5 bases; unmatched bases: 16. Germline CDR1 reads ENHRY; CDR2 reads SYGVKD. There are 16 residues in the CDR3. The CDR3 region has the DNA TGTGCCAGCCAGGCGGGGACAGGGGCTTATGCGTATGGCTACACCTTC. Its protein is CASQAGTGAYAYGYTF.

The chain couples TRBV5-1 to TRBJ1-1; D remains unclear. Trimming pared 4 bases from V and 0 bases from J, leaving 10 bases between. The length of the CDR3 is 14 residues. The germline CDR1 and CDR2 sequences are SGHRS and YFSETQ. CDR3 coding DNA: TGCGCCAGCAGCGGCCGGGGAGTGAACACTGAAGCTTTCTTT. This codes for CASSGRGVNTEAFF. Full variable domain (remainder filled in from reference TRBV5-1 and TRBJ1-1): KAGVTQTPRYLIKTRGQQVTLSCSPISGHRSVSWYQQTPGQGLQFLFEYFSETQRNKGNFPGRFSGRQFSNSRSEMNVSTLELGDSALYLCASSGRGVNTEAFFGQGTRLTVV.

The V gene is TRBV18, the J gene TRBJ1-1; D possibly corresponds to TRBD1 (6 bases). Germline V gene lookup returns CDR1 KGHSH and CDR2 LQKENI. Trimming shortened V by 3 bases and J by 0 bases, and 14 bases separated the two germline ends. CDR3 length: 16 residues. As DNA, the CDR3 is TGTGCCAGCTCACCGACGACAGGACGAGTGAACACTGAAGCTTTCTTT. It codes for CASSPTTGRVNTEAFF. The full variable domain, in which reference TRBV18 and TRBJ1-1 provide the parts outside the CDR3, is NAGVMQNPRHLVRRRGQEARLRCSPMKGHSHVYWYRQLPEEGLKFMVYLQKENIIDESGMPKERFSAEFPKEGPSILRIQQVVRGDSAAYFCASSPTTGRVNTEAFFGQGTRLTVV.

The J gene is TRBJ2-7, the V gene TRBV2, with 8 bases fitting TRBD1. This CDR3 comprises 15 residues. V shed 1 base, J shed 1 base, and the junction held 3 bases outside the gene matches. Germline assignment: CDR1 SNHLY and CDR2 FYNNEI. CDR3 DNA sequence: TGTGCCAGCAGTGAAGGACAGGGGCGTTCCTACGAGCAGTACTTC. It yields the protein CASSEGQGRSYEQYF.

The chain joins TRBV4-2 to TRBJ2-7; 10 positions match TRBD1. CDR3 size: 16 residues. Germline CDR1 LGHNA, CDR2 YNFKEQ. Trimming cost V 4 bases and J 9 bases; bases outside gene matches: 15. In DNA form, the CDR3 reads TGTGCCAGCAGCCGATCGCCGGGACAGGGGACTGGGGGGCAGTACTTC. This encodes CASSRSPGQGTGGQYF.

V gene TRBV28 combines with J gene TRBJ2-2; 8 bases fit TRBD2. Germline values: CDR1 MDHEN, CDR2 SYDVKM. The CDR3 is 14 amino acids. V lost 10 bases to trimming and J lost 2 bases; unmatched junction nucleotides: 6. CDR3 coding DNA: TGTGCCACCAAAGGACTAGCCAACACCGGGGAGCTGTTTTTT. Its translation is CATKGLANTGELFF.

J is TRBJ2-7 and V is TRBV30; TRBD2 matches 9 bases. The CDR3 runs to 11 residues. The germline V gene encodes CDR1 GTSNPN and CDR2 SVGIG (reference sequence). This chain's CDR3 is CATGLASEQYF. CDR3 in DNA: TGTGCTACCGGACTAGCGAGCGAGCAGTACTTC.

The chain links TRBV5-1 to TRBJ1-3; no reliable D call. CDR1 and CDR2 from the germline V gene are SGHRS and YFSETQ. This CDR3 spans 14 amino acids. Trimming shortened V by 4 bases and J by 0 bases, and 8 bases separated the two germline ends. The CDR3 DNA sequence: TGCGCCAGCAGCCCGGGTGACTCTGGAAACACCATATATTTT. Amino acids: CASSPGDSGNTIYF. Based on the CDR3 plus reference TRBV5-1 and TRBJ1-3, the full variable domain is KAGVTQTPRYLIKTRGQQVTLSCSPISGHRSVSWYQQTPGQGLQFLFEYFSETQRNKGNFPGRFSGRQFSNSRSEMNVSTLELGDSALYLCASSPGDSGNTIYFGEGSWLTVV.

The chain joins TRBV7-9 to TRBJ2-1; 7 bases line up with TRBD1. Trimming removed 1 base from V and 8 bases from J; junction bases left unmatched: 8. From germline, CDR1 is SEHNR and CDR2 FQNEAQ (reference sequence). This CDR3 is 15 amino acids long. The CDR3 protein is CASSLGLEGADEQFF. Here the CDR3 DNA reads TGTGCCAGCAGCTTAGGGCTAGAGGGGGCCGATGAGCAGTTCTTC.

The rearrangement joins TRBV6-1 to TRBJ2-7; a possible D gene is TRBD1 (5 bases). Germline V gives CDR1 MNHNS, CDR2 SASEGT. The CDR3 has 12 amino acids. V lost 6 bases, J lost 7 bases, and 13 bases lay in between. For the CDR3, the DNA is TGTGCCAGCAGACAGGCGTTGGGGGAGCAGTACTTC. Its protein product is CASRQALGEQYF.

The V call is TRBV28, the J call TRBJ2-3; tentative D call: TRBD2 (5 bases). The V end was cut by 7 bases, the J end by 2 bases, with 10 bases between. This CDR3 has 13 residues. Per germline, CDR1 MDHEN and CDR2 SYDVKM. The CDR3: CASMDSTTDTQYF. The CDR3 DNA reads TGTGCCAGCATGGACTCCACCACAGATACGCAGTATTTT.

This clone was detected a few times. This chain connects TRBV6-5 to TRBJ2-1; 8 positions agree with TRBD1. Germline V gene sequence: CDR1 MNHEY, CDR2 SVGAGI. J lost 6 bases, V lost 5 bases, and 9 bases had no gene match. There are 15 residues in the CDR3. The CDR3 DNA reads TGTGCCAGCAGTGGCAGGGGGCGCCAGTCCAATGAGCAGTTCTTC. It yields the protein CASSGRGRQSNEQFF.

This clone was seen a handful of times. The CDR3 loop is CASSDGGVNEQFF. In nucleotides, the CDR3 is TGTGCCAGCAGTGACGGGGGAGTCAATGAGCAGTTCTTC. The chain carries TRBV2 and TRBJ2-1; D is perhaps TRBD2 (6 bases). Germline-derived CDR1 and CDR2 are SNHLY and FYNNEI. The CDR3 totals 13 residues. The V end lost 3 bases, the J end lost 6 bases, and 9 bases lay between the germline ends.

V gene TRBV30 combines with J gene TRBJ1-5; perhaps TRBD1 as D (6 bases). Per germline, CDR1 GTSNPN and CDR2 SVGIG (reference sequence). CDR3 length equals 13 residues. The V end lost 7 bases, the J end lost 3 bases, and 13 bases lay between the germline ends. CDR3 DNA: TGTGCCTCCTCGGACAGACTCAATCAGCCCCAGCATTTT. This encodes CASSDRLNQPQHF.